The clone carrying this T cell receptor (beta chain) was recorded only once. Sequencing used immunoSEQ multiplex PCR; TCRdb keeps in-frame clones, though not all of them. The table includes millions of clones, around 95% detected once. The data belong to a study of shared clonotypes between healthy human individuals. The V end lost 0 bases, the J end lost 4 bases, and 4 bases lay between the germline ends. The CDR3 has 13 residues. Germline V gene lookup returns CDR1 SNHLY and CDR2 FYNNEI. Source material: naive CD4+ T cells sorted from blood. Described subset: CD45RA+ positively selected. This receptor was identified in a man younger than 30 in good health. This chain uses TRBV2 with TRBJ1-3; D remains ambiguous. CDR3 residues: CASSEARGNTIYF. In DNA, the CDR3 is TGTGCCAGCAGTGAAGCACGGGGAAACACCATATATTTT.